This entry concerns a single T cell receptor (beta chain). There are 15 residues in the CDR3. From germline, CDR1 is SGHRS and CDR2 YFSETQ. V was pared by 1 base and J by 4 bases, with 12 bases between. The data belong to a study of shared T cell receptors in the human thymus. Only in-frame clones appear in the TCRdb table, and some are missing; sequencing was by immunoSEQ multiplex PCR. The sample holds about 730,000 clones, 70% to 90% seen once. These same records also appear under a second study, on human thymus T cells.

This receptor was identified in a girl less than two years old with a congenital heart defect. Source material: thymocytes. V usage is TRBV5-1 and J usage is TRBJ2-1, with a weak D call TRBD1 (6 bases). CDR3 sequence (DNA): TGCGCCAGCAGCTTGACCGGGACACCTTACAATGAGCAGTTCTTC. It encodes CASSLTGTPYNEQFF.